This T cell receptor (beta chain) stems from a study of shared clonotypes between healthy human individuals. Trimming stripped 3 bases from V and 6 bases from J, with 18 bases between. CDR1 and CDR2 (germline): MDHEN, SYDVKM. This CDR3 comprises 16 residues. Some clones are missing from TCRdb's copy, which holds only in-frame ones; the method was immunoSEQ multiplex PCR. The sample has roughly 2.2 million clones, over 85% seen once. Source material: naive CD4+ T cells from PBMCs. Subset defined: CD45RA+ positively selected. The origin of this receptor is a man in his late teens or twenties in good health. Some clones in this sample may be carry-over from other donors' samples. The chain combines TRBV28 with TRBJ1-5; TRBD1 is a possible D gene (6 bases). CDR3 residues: CASSLGGLGASQPQHF. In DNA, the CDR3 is TGTGCCAGCAGTTTGGGGGGGTTGGGGGCATCTCAGCCCCAGCATTTT.